One sample yielded the 13 T cell receptor beta chains listed below, sequenced in a study of early T cells in non-severe SARS-CoV-2 infection. TCRdb called the 5' RACE reads again in MiXCR, with one record for every CDR3 protein. The sample includes 80,000 to 95,000 distinct CDR3 sequences, approximately 17% seen only once; the top ten take 5.1%. The sequenced sample was whole blood, obtained at baseline. The source is an adult who was a healthcare worker with PCR-confirmed SARS-CoV-2 infection or an uninfected control (not recorded which).

The chain is built from TRBV18 and TRBJ2-3, with D perhaps TRBD2 (6 bases). Germline CDR1 reads KGHSH; CDR2 reads LQKENI. The CDR3 is 14 residues long. Trimming removed 4 bases from V and 6 bases from J, with 14 bases in between. The CDR3 bases are TGTGCCAGCTCACGACTAGACCCATTCGATACGCAGTATTTT. It yields the protein CASSRLDPFDTQYF.

This clonotype was detected many times. The gene calls are TRBV5-5 and TRBJ2-1, with a tentative D call TRBD2 (6 bases). Germline CDR1 reads SGHKS; CDR2 reads YYEKEE (reference sequence). The CDR3 length is 14 residues. Trimming took off 3 bases at V and 8 bases at J, with 15 bases between the two ends. The CDR3 spells CASSSPGLNHEQFF. The CDR3 bases are TGTGCCAGCAGCTCACCGGGACTGAACCATGAGCAGTTCTTC.

The chain employs TRBV7-6 and TRBJ1-2, with TRBD1 matching over 8 bases. CDR1 is SGHVS, CDR2 FNYEAQ, per germline. V shed 3 bases, J shed 8 bases, and the junction held 2 bases outside the gene matches. The CDR3 consists of 12 residues. The DNA for the CDR3 is TGTGCCAGCAGCTTCGGACAGGGCGGCTACACCTTC. It encodes CASSFGQGGYTF.

This clonotype was picked up many times. The chain joins TRBV14 to TRBJ2-5; 7 bases align to TRBD1. The CDR3 contains 14 residues. The germline V gene encodes CDR1 SGHDN and CDR2 FVKESK. V lost 1 base to trimming and J lost 3 bases; unmatched junction nucleotides: 2. The CDR3, as DNA: TGTGCCAGCAGCCAAGCCGGGACAGAAGAGACCCAGTACTTC. Its protein is CASSQAGTEETQYF. Full variable domain (remainder filled in from reference TRBV14 and TRBJ2-5): EAGVTQFPSHSVIEKGQTVTLRCDPISGHDNLYWYRRVMGKEIKFLLHFVKESKQDESGMPNNRFLAERTGGTYSTLKVQPAELEDSGVYFCASSQAGTEETQYFGPGTRLLVL.

This clonotype was seen a handful of times. The chain recombines TRBV9 with TRBJ1-4, with a tentative D call TRBD1 (5 bases). V gave up 0 bases and J gave up 4 bases, with 10 bases separating them. The CDR3 contains 15 residues. Germline assignment: CDR1 SGDLS and CDR2 YYNGEE. The CDR3 sequence: CASSVAGGINEKLFF. The CDR3 nucleotides read TGTGCCAGCAGCGTAGCTGGGGGAATTAATGAAAAACTGTTTTTT. Full variable domain (rest looked up from reference TRBV9 and TRBJ1-4): DSGVTQTPKHLITATGQRVTLRCSPRSGDLSVYWYQQSLDQGLQFLIQYYNGEERAKGNILERFSAQQFPDLHSELNLSSLELGDSALYFCASSVAGGINEKLFFGSGTQLSVL.

The CDR3 reads CASSADSYNEQFF. The CDR3 nucleotides read TGTGCCAGCAGTGCTGACAGTTACAATGAGCAGTTCTTC. V usage is TRBV28 and J usage is TRBJ2-1, with TRBD1 as a possible D gene (5 bases). This CDR3 has 13 residues. CDR1 MDHEN and CDR2 SYDVKM come from the germline V gene. V was cut by 5 bases and J by 4 bases, with 9 bases left in between. The full variable domain, in which reference TRBV28 and TRBJ2-1 provide the parts outside the CDR3, is DVKVTQSSRYLVKRTGEKVFLECVQDMDHENMFWYRQDPGLGLRLIYFSYDVKMKEKGDIPEGYSVSREKKERFSLILESASTNQTSMYLCASSADSYNEQFFGPGTRLTVL.

The J gene is TRBJ2-7, the V gene TRBV28; D is uncertain. Deletions cut 5 bases from V and 6 bases from J, with 14 bases between. CDR1 is MDHEN, CDR2 SYDVKM, per germline. The CDR3 runs 13 residues. As DNA, the CDR3 is TGTGCCAGCAGTCCTTTCGTAAGTGGCGAGCAGTACTTC. Translating gives CASSPFVSGEQYF.

The V gene is TRBV7-2, the J gene TRBJ2-7; D perhaps matches TRBD1 (6 bases). Trimming removed 4 bases at V and 8 bases at J, with 18 bases between. Germline-derived CDR1 and CDR2 are SGHTA and FQGNSA. This CDR3 is built from 14 residues. CDR3 in amino acids: CASSSPFTGNKQYF. CDR3 DNA: TGTGCCAGCAGCTCGCCCTTTACAGGGAACAAGCAGTACTTC.

This clonotype was picked up many times. V gene TRBV7-8 combines with J gene TRBJ1-3; tentatively, D is TRBD1 (5 bases). The CDR3 sequence is 15 residues long. Germline V CDR1 and CDR2: SGHVS, FQNEAQ. Trimming stripped 5 bases from V and 8 bases from J, with 19 bases between. CDR3 nucleotide sequence: TGTGCCAGCAGCCCCGGGGCAGGGCCCATAGACACCATATATTTT. Protein sequence: CASSPGAGPIDTIYF.

This clonotype occurred a few times. The chain couples TRBV4-2 to TRBJ1-1; TRBD1 matches at 7 bases. CDR3 length equals 14 residues. J lost 0 bases, V lost 7 bases, and 5 bases had no gene match. From germline, CDR1 is LGHNA and CDR2 YNFKEQ. CDR3 bases: TGTGCCAGCACGCGGACAGGCCTGAACACTGAAGCTTTCTTT. Its translation: CASTRTGLNTEAFF.

The V gene is TRBV3-1, the J gene TRBJ1-1; tentatively, D is TRBD1 (5 bases). Germline lookup yields CDR1 LGHDT and CDR2 YNNKEL (reference sequence). The V and J ends lost 4 bases and 1 base respectively, with 22 bases between them. This CDR3 has 18 residues. The CDR3 spells CASSPSNQGRMRNTEAFF. The DNA of the CDR3 is TGTGCCAGCAGCCCATCCAATCAGGGACGGATGAGGAACACTGAAGCTTTCTTT.

This clonotype was found a few times. The chain employs TRBV5-6 and TRBJ2-7; the match to TRBD2 covers 10 bases. The CDR3 consists of 16 residues. The ends lost 7 bases at V and 1 base at J; junction bases unmatched: 11. From germline, CDR1 is SGHDT and CDR2 YYEEEE. The CDR3 sequence is CASCPAGGPGSYEQYF. The CDR3 region has the DNA TGTGCCAGCTGTCCAGCGGGAGGGCCGGGGTCCTACGAGCAGTACTTC.

There are a few counts of this clonotype. The chain recombines TRBV20-1 with TRBJ2-1, with 8 positions matching TRBD1. The CDR3 has 12 amino acids. With V trimmed by 6 bases and J by 6 bases, 4 bases remained unmatched. CDR1 DFQATT and CDR2 SNEGSKA come from the germline V gene (reference sequence). DNA for the CDR3: TGCAGTGCAAGGGACAGGAGCAATGAGCAGTTCTTC. It specifies CSARDRSNEQFF.